One and the same sample provided the 27 T cell receptor beta chains below, sequenced in a study of shared clonotypes between healthy human individuals. The repertoire was sequenced with immunoSEQ multiplex PCR; TCRdb's copy has only in-frame clones and lacks some. The sample has about 1 million clones; about 74% are singletons. The specimen sequenced was memory CD4+ T cells sorted from blood. Subset of the sample: CD45RA-negative fraction. The receptors here all came from a man between 18 and 29 years old in good health.

V gene TRBV5-6 combines with J gene TRBJ2-2; D unresolved. Germline loops: CDR1 SGHDT, CDR2 YYEEEE. The V and J ends lost 1 base and 3 bases respectively, with 10 bases between them. The CDR3 contains 15 residues. The DNA for the CDR3 is TGTGCCAGCAGCTTGTTGGCTGGTTACACCGGGGAGCTGTTTTTT. It specifies CASSLLAGYTGELFF. The full variable domain, with the rest looked up from reference TRBV5-6 and TRBJ2-2, is DAGVTQSPTHLIKTRGQQVTLRCSPKSGHDTVSWYQQALGQGPQFIFQYYEEEERQRGNFPDRFSGHQFPNYSSELNVNALLLGDSALYLCASSLLAGYTGELFFGEGSRLTVL.

This clone was detected only a few times. CDR3 protein: CAFSRGGDSYEQYF. In nucleotides, the CDR3 is TGTGCCTTCTCCCGGGGCGGGGACTCCTACGAGCAGTACTTC. The chain carries TRBV30 and TRBJ2-7; maybe TRBD2 (6 bases). The CDR3 has 14 residues. The V and J ends lost 7 bases and 0 bases respectively, with 16 bases between them. The germline gives CDR1 GTSNPN, CDR2 SVGIG (reference sequence).

CDR3 in amino acids: CASSVVSSGETQYF. CDR3 coding DNA: TGTGCCAGCAGCGTAGTTTCTAGCGGAGAGACCCAGTACTTC. The chain carries TRBV9 and TRBJ2-5; TRBD2 matches at 7 bases. Germline loops: CDR1 SGDLS, CDR2 YYNGEE. The ends lost 0 bases at V and 4 bases at J; junction bases unmatched: 3. CDR3 length equals 14 residues. The variable domain in full, completed from reference TRBV9 and TRBJ2-5, reads DSGVTQTPKHLITATGQRVTLRCSPRSGDLSVYWYQQSLDQGLQFLIQYYNGEERAKGNILERFSAQQFPDLHSELNLSSLELGDSALYFCASSVVSSGETQYFGPGTRLLVL.

The rearrangement uses TRBV5-1 and TRBJ2-3, with D tentatively TRBD1 (6 bases). V lost 3 bases, J lost 0 bases, and 8 bases lay in between. Looked up from germline, CDR1 is SGHRS and CDR2 is YFSETQ. This CDR3 is 14 amino acids long. CDR3 amino acids: CASSSGASTDTQYF. The CDR3 DNA sequence: TGCGCCAGCAGCTCAGGGGCTAGCACAGATACGCAGTATTTT.

V and J are TRBV28 and TRBJ1-5; the D gene is possibly TRBD1 (6 bases). Germline V gene lookup returns CDR1 MDHEN and CDR2 SYDVKM. The CDR3 is made up of 15 amino acids. Trimming took 6 bases from V and 8 from J, leaving 20 bases between them. The CDR3: CASRGSTGWLEPQHF. The CDR3, as DNA: TGTGCCAGCAGGGGATCCACAGGGTGGCTCGAGCCCCAGCATTTT.

The chain carries TRBV7-2 and TRBJ1-1; D might be TRBD1 (5 bases). V was trimmed by 5 bases and J by 1 base, leaving 11 bases between them. Per the germline V gene, CDR1 is SGHTA and CDR2 is FQGNSA. The CDR3 is 14 amino acids. CDR3 residues: CASSPRGANTEAFF. CDR3 sequence (DNA): TGTGCCAGCAGCCCAAGAGGGGCGAACACTGAAGCTTTCTTT.

V and J are TRBV5-1 and TRBJ2-3; 9 bases match TRBD2. CDR3 length: 15 residues. From germline, CDR1 is SGHRS and CDR2 YFSETQ. Trimming removed 3 bases from V and 2 bases from J; junction bases left unmatched: 4. CDR3 coding DNA: TGCGCCAGCAGCTCGAGACTAGCGGACACAGATACGCAGTATTTT. Translating gives CASSSRLADTDTQYF. The full variable domain, completed using reference TRBV5-1 and TRBJ2-3, is KAGVTQTPRYLIKTRGQQVTLSCSPISGHRSVSWYQQTPGQGLQFLFEYFSETQRNKGNFPGRFSGRQFSNSRSEMNVSTLELGDSALYLCASSSRLADTDTQYFGPGTRLTVL.

Of note for this clone: The identical CDR3 is also encoded by other nucleotide sequences in the sample. The J gene is TRBJ1-1, the V gene TRBV5-1; D unresolved. This CDR3 has 12 residues. Trimming took off 1 base at V and 4 bases at J, with 5 bases between the two ends. Germline lookup yields CDR1 SGHRS and CDR2 YFSETQ. This chain's CDR3 is CASSLPSTEAFF. The CDR3, as DNA: TGCGCCAGCAGCTTGCCCAGCACTGAAGCTTTCTTT.

This chain joins TRBV5-4 and TRBJ1-4; a possible D gene is TRBD1 (5 bases). The CDR3 is 17 residues long. CDR1 and CDR2 from the germline V gene are SGHNT and YYREEE (reference sequence). The ends were cut back, 6 bases at V and 4 bases at J, with 22 bases in the middle. The CDR3 DNA sequence: TGTGCCAGCACCTTTACAGGCTGGGGGAAGGATAATGAAAAACTGTTTTTT. It specifies CASTFTGWGKDNEKLFF. Variable domain in full (rest from reference TRBV5-4 and TRBJ1-4): ETGVTQSPTHLIKTRGQQVTLRCSSQSGHNTVSWYQQALGQGPQFIFQYYREEENGRGNFPPRFSGLQFPNYSSELNVNALELDDSALYLCASTFTGWGKDNEKLFFGSGTQLSVL.

The J gene is TRBJ1-2, the V gene TRBV27; D may be TRBD1 (5 bases). The CDR3 totals 14 residues. V was shortened by 2 bases and J by 1 base, with 8 bases between the two germline ends. The germline V gene has CDR1 MNHEY and CDR2 SMNVEV (reference sequence). CDR3 in amino acids: CASSLGGVNYGYTF. Written as DNA, the CDR3 is TGTGCCAGCAGTTTAGGAGGGGTTAACTATGGCTACACCTTC.

This chain connects TRBV11-2 to TRBJ2-7; 8 nucleotides align to TRBD2. Germline lookup yields CDR1 SGHAT and CDR2 FQNNGV. The CDR3 runs to 15 residues. Germline trimming cut 2 bases from V and 7 bases from J; bases unmatched to any gene: 10. As DNA, the CDR3 is TGTGCCAGCAGCTTACAGGTTGGCGGGGGGCAAGAGCAGTACTTC. Its protein product is CASSLQVGGGQEQYF.

This clone was detected many times. Within the sample, other DNA sequences also encode this same CDR3. The chain links TRBV18 to TRBJ2-5; no reliable D call. Germline V CDR1 and CDR2: KGHSH, LQKENI. The V end lost 3 bases, the J end lost 4 bases, and 6 bases lay between the germline ends. CDR3 length equals 12 residues. In DNA form, the CDR3 reads TGTGCCAGCTCACCCATGGGAGAGACCCAGTACTTC. It codes for CASSPMGETQYF.

The chain couples TRBV21-1 to TRBJ2-3; the table's D gene call, TRBD2, was not cross checked with the DNA. TRBV21-1 is an annotated pseudogene. The CDR3 runs 16 residues. As DNA, the CDR3 is TGTGCCAGCAGCACCCGGACTTCGCATCGCACAGATACGCAGTATTTT. This translates into CASSTRTSHRTDTQYF.

The rearrangement uses TRBV5-6 and TRBJ2-5, with 9 bases matching TRBD2. Trimming removed 0 bases from V and 1 base from J; junction bases left unmatched: 10. Germline CDR1 is SGHDT and CDR2 is YYEEEE. This CDR3 has 18 amino acids. CDR3 bases: TGTGCCAGCAGCTTGGTTCGCGCGGGGGGGCCTGCCCAAGAGACCCAGTACTTC. It encodes CASSLVRAGGPAQETQYF. Full variable domain (remainder filled in from reference TRBV5-6 and TRBJ2-5): DAGVTQSPTHLIKTRGQQVTLRCSPKSGHDTVSWYQQALGQGPQFIFQYYEEEERQRGNFPDRFSGHQFPNYSSELNVNALLLGDSALYLCASSLVRAGGPAQETQYFGPGTRLLVL.

The J gene is TRBJ2-7, the V gene TRBV20-1, with D possibly matching TRBD2 (6 bases). The V end lost 6 bases, the J end lost 7 bases, and 13 bases lay between the germline ends. The length of the CDR3 is 11 residues. Germline V gene data show CDR1 as DFQATT and CDR2 as SNEGSKA (reference sequence). CDR3 protein: CSAAGLGEQYF. The DNA of the CDR3 is TGCAGTGCCGCGGGGCTCGGAGAGCAGTACTTC.

The rearrangement uses TRBV14 and TRBJ1-2; no clear D gene. Looked up from germline, CDR1 is SGHDN and CDR2 is FVKESK. The V and J ends lost 4 bases and 1 base respectively, with 10 bases between them. The CDR3 contains 14 residues. For the CDR3, the DNA is TGTGCCAGCAGCCTTCGGACGGTTAACTATGGCTACACCTTC. This codes for CASSLRTVNYGYTF.

The chain employs TRBV7-2 and TRBJ2-3; the match to TRBD2 covers 8 bases. Germline assignment: CDR1 SGHTA and CDR2 FQGNSA. Trimming cost V 5 bases and J 7 bases; bases outside gene matches: 17. This CDR3 is built from 17 residues. This CDR3 is CASSPRGGGGTVNTQYF. In DNA form, the CDR3 reads TGTGCCAGCAGCCCCCGGGGGGGAGGGGGAACAGTGAATACGCAGTATTTT.

This chain connects TRBV5-1 to TRBJ1-6; no clear D. CDR1 SGHRS and CDR2 YFSETQ come from the germline V gene. Deletions cut 0 bases from V and 7 bases from J, with 11 bases between. The CDR3 has 15 residues. The CDR3 DNA reads TGCGCCAGCAGCTTGGTAACAATGGGAAATTCACCCCTCCACTTT. Residues: CASSLVTMGNSPLHF.

This clone was found once. This sample also contains other DNA sequences that code for the same CDR3. The chain recombines TRBV30 with TRBJ1-2; D not resolved. V lost 4 bases, J lost 1 base, and 7 bases lay in between. Germline V CDR1 and CDR2: GTSNPN, SVGIG (reference sequence). This CDR3 comprises 12 residues. The CDR3 sequence is CAWNRFNYGYTF. The CDR3 nucleotides are TGTGCCTGGAACCGGTTTAACTATGGCTACACCTTC.

The chain uses TRBV30 and TRBJ1-3, with TRBD1 as a possible D gene (5 bases). The germline gives CDR1 GTSNPN, CDR2 SVGIG (reference sequence). CDR3 length equals 12 residues. CDR3 bases: TGTGCAGCCCGGGGCTTTGGAAACACCATATATTTT. This encodes CAARGFGNTIYF.

The V call is TRBV10-3, the J call TRBJ1-2, with D possibly being TRBD1 (6 bases). Germline V gives CDR1 ENHRY, CDR2 SYGVKD. V dropped 2 bases and J dropped 7 bases, with 11 bases sitting between them. The CDR3 runs to 13 residues. In DNA form, the CDR3 reads TGTGCCATCAGTGAGCCTGCGGGGGCTGGCTACACCTTC. Residues: CAISEPAGAGYTF.

This clone was seen many times. The chain uses TRBV7-9 and TRBJ2-3, with TRBD2 matching 8 bases. The V and J ends lost 6 bases and 1 base, in that order; junction bases with no gene match: 6. Germline values: CDR1 SEHNR, CDR2 FQNEAQ (reference sequence). The CDR3 contains 15 residues. CDR3 sequence: CASRYGLARTDTQYF. The CDR3 coding sequence is TGTGCCAGCAGATACGGACTAGCCCGCACAGATACGCAGTATTTT.

This rearrangement joins TRBV28 to TRBJ1-5; D may be TRBD1 (6 bases). The CDR3 extends over 15 amino acids. Trimming took 6 bases from V and 7 from J, leaving 19 bases between them. The germline gives CDR1 MDHEN, CDR2 SYDVKM. The CDR3 nucleotides are TGTGCCAGCAGAAGGGCAGGGGAAGTAGGACAGCCCCAGCATTTT. It specifies CASRRAGEVGQPQHF. Combining the CDR3 with reference TRBV28 and TRBJ1-5 gives the whole variable domain DVKVTQSSRYLVKRTGEKVFLECVQDMDHENMFWYRQDPGLGLRLIYFSYDVKMKEKGDIPEGYSVSREKKERFSLILESASTNQTSMYLCASRRAGEVGQPQHFGDGTRLSIL.

The J gene is TRBJ2-2, the V gene TRBV7-8; D ambiguous. This CDR3 is 17 amino acids long. Per the germline V gene, CDR1 is SGHVS and CDR2 is FQNEAQ. Deletions cut 5 bases from V and 0 bases from J, with 16 bases between. CDR3 region: CASSKGRAEANTGELFF. As DNA, the CDR3 is TGTGCCAGCAGCAAAGGCCGTGCAGAGGCGAACACCGGGGAGCTGTTTTTT.

CDR3 sequence (DNA): TGTGCCAGCAGCACCCCTAGCGGGGGCATCACCGGGGAGCTGTTTTTT. It yields the protein CASSTPSGGITGELFF. The J gene is TRBJ2-2, the V gene TRBV5-4; 10 positions match TRBD2. Germline values: CDR1 SGHNT, CDR2 YYREEE (reference sequence). After removal of 4 bases from V and 4 bases from J, the junction contained 7 bases not matched to a gene. This CDR3 is 16 amino acids long.

V and J are TRBV4-1 and TRBJ2-7, with TRBD2 matching over 10 bases. This CDR3 is 16 amino acids long. The V segment lost 0 bases and the J segment 3 bases; nucleotides outside the gene matches: 5. Germline-derived CDR1 and CDR2 are MGHRA and YSYEKL. In DNA, the CDR3 is TGCGCCAGCAGCCAAGATCAGCTAGCGGGAGTCTACGAGCAGTACTTC. It translates to CASSQDQLAGVYEQYF.

The genes are TRBV5-4 and TRBJ2-1; D may be TRBD1 or TRBD2 (5 bases each). The CDR3 has 17 residues. Trimming shortened V by 2 bases and J by 1 base, and 16 bases separated the two germline ends. Germline CDR1 is SGHNT and CDR2 is YYREEE (reference sequence). As DNA, the CDR3 is TGTGCCAGCAGCTTAAAAACCGGGACGGAGTCCTACAATGAGCAGTTCTTC. Residues: CASSLKTGTESYNEQFF. Full variable domain (missing parts from reference TRBV5-4 and TRBJ2-1): ETGVTQSPTHLIKTRGQQVTLRCSSQSGHNTVSWYQQALGQGPQFIFQYYREEENGRGNFPPRFSGLQFPNYSSELNVNALELDDSALYLCASSLKTGTESYNEQFFGPGTRLTVL.